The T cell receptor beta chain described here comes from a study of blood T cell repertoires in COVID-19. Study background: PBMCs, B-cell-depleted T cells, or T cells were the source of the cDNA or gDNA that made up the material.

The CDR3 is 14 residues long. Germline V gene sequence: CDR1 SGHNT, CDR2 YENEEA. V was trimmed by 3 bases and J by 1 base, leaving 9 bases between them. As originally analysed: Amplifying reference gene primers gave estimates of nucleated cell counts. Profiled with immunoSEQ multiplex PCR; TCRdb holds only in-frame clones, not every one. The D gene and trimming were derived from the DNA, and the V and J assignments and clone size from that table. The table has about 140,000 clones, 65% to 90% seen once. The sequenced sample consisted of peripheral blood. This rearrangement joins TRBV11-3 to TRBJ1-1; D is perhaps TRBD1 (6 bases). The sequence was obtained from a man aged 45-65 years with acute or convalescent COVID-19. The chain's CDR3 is CASSFWGPNTEAFF. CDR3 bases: TGTGCCAGCAGCTTTTGGGGGCCGAACACTGAAGCTTTCTTT.